The 25 T cell receptor beta chains listed next were all sequenced from one sample in a study of blood T cell repertoires in COVID-19 (dated by TCRdb to the early 2020s). Library creation used the immunoSEQ multiplex PCR assay. The clones in this table, taken by TCRdb from immuneACCESS, are in-frame only. Not every clone is retained; where verified, under half of the shortfall comes from an unresolved V gene, and the cause of the rest is unknown. This sample is represented by approximately 130,000 clones; around four fifths of them were singletons. The ten top clones hold approximately 25% of the sample. Sequences were obtained from peripheral blood. Every receptor here comes from a human donor in a cohort sampled during active COVID-19.

This clone was counted between two and nine times. The CDR3 sequence: CASSVDRVSSYEQYF. The CDR3 coding sequence is TGTGCCAGCAGCGTTGACAGGGTGTCTTCCTACGAGCAGTACTTC. This rearrangement joins TRBV7-2 to TRBJ2-7, with 7 bases identical to TRBD1. This CDR3 has 15 amino acids. With V trimmed by 5 bases and J by 1 base, 8 bases remained unmatched. In germline, CDR1 is SGHTA, CDR2 FQGNSA.

The chain couples TRBV28 to TRBJ1-5; TRBD1 matches 8 bases. With V trimmed by 8 bases and J by 2 bases, 5 bases remained unmatched. The length of the CDR3 is 14 residues. Germline V gene sequence: CDR1 MDHEN, CDR2 SYDVKM. CDR3 DNA: TGTGCCAGCTTGACAGGGGACCGCAATCAGCCCCAGCATTTT. It encodes CASLTGDRNQPQHF.

This clone was observed a handful of times. The rearrangement joins TRBV7-9 to TRBJ2-4; 8 bases are a match to TRBD1. CDR3 length equals 19 residues. Germline values: CDR1 SEHNR, CDR2 FQNEAQ (reference sequence). V shed 1 base, J shed 0 bases, and the junction held 11 bases outside the gene matches. The CDR3 sequence: CASSLEGGTGPLAKNIQYF. As DNA, the CDR3 is TGTGCCAGCAGCTTAGAAGGGGGGACAGGCCCTCTAGCCAAAAACATTCAGTACTTC.

This chain links TRBV9 with TRBJ1-4; 7 bases map to TRBD1. The CDR3 runs 16 residues. CDR1 and CDR2 from the germline V gene are SGDLS and YYNGEE. The V and J ends lost 4 bases and 2 bases, in that order; junction bases with no gene match: 8. The CDR3 sequence is CASSPPGGGTNEKLFF. In DNA form, the CDR3 reads TGTGCCAGCAGCCCCCCAGGGGGTGGGACTAATGAAAAACTGTTTTTT. Looking up the rest from reference TRBV9 and TRBJ1-4 gives the full variable domain: DSGVTQTPKHLITATGQRVTLRCSPRSGDLSVYWYQQSLDQGLQFLIQYYNGEERAKGNILERFSAQQFPDLHSELNLSSLELGDSALYFCASSPPGGGTNEKLFFGSGTQLSVL.

The CDR3 bases are TGTGCCAGCAGCCACCCGGGACTAGCGGGGGGGCAGGTAGATACGCAGTATTTT. Amino acid sequence: CASSHPGLAGGQVDTQYF. The rearrangement uses TRBV5-4 and TRBJ2-3; 16 bases match TRBD2. The CDR3 is made up of 18 amino acids. The germline V gene encodes CDR1 SGHNT and CDR2 YYREEE (reference sequence). V was clipped by 4 bases and J by 5 bases; unmatched bases: 10.

The rearrangement links TRBV6-2 or TRBV6-3 to TRBJ2-5; 7 bases are shared with TRBD2. This CDR3 region has 15 residues. J lost 2 bases, V lost 0 bases, and 3 bases had no gene match. Germline lookup yields CDR1 MNHEY and CDR2 SVGEGT. CDR3 region: CASSYSGGWQETQYF. The CDR3 bases are TGTGCCAGCAGTTACTCGGGGGGGTGGCAAGAGACCCAGTACTTC.

This sequence joins TRBV6-2 or TRBV6-3 and TRBJ2-3; 10 positions match TRBD2. The CDR3 contains 18 residues. J was trimmed by 0 bases and V by 2 bases; bases with no gene match: 8. Looked up from germline, CDR1 is MNHEY and CDR2 is SVGEGT. CDR3 nucleotide sequence: TGTGCCAGCAGTTACACTTTTCGGACTAGCGGAAGCACAGATACGCAGTATTTT. It is translated as CASSYTFRTSGSTDTQYF.

The chain employs TRBV6-2 or TRBV6-3 and TRBJ2-5, with D possibly TRBD1 on 6 matching bases. CDR1 MNHEY and CDR2 SVGEGT come from the germline V gene. The CDR3 extends over 16 amino acids. Trimming shortened V by 0 bases and J by 5 bases, and 16 bases separated the two germline ends. The CDR3 protein is CASSYSLGQGNETQYF. For the CDR3, the DNA is TGTGCCAGCAGTTACTCTCTAGGGCAGGGGAACGAGACCCAGTACTTC.

CDR3 loop: CSASQGREQYF. The CDR3 coding sequence is TGCAGCGCCTCACAGGGTCGCGAGCAGTACTTC. This chain connects TRBV29-1 to TRBJ2-7; weak D call: TRBD1 (6 bases). The CDR3 runs 11 residues. V was clipped by 7 bases and J by 6 bases, with 13 bases between them. Germline V gene lookup returns CDR1 SQVTM and CDR2 ANQGSEA.

The J gene is TRBJ2-7, the V gene TRBV28, with D tentatively TRBD2 (6 bases). CDR1 MDHEN and CDR2 SYDVKM come from the germline V gene. V was pared by 3 bases and J by 7 bases, with 16 bases between. The CDR3 runs to 14 residues. This chain's CDR3 is CASSFRGGPGEQYF. In nucleotides, the CDR3 is TGTGCCAGCAGTTTCCGCGGAGGGCCGGGGGAGCAGTACTTC.

The chain carries TRBV25-1 and TRBJ2-3, with D perhaps TRBD2 (6 bases). The V gene lost 6 bases and the J gene lost 5 bases, with 15 bases spanning the gap. The CDR3 spans 14 residues. CDR1 and CDR2 from the germline V gene are MGHDK and SYGVNS. CDR3 amino acids: CASSEEGGEDTQYF. In DNA, the CDR3 is TGTGCCAGCAGCGAGGAGGGCGGGGAAGATACGCAGTATTTT.

This clone came up a few times. The gene calls are TRBV5-1 and TRBJ2-7; 7 bases map to TRBD2. Germline CDR1 reads SGHRS; CDR2 reads YFSETQ. The CDR3 runs to 15 residues. Unmatched junction bases numbered 14, after V lost 6 bases and J lost 5 bases. The CDR3 region has the DNA TGCGCCAGCACCCCAGTGGGGGGGGTAATGAACGAGCAGTACTTC. This codes for CASTPVGGVMNEQYF. Complete variable domain (other parts from reference TRBV5-1 and TRBJ2-7): KAGVTQTPRYLIKTRGQQVTLSCSPISGHRSVSWYQQTPGQGLQFLFEYFSETQRNKGNFPGRFSGRQFSNSRSEMNVSTLELGDSALYLCASTPVGGVMNEQYFGPGTRLTVT.

This chain connects TRBV7-8 to TRBJ2-3, with D possibly being TRBD1 (5 bases). Germline V gene sequence: CDR1 SGHVS, CDR2 FQNEAQ. The germline V and J ends were trimmed by 5 bases and 0 bases, with 12 bases remaining between them. This CDR3 spans 15 amino acids. CDR3 DNA sequence: TGTGCCAGCAGCCAAACAGGATCTAGCACAGATACGCAGTATTTT. As protein: CASSQTGSSTDTQYF.

In this sample, this clone turned up once. The genes are TRBV9 and TRBJ2-1; TRBD2 matches at 12 bases. V gave up 4 bases and J gave up 7 bases; unmatched junction bases: 9. The CDR3 has 16 residues. Germline CDR1 and CDR2: SGDLS and YYNGEE. CDR3 bases: TGTGCCAGCAGCCCGCGGACTAGCGGGACGAGGAATGAGCAGTTCTTC. Its protein product is CASSPRTSGTRNEQFF.

The chain combines TRBV6-2 or TRBV6-3 with TRBJ2-5, with 14 bases fitting TRBD2. V was pared by 5 bases and J by 5 bases, with 7 bases of the junction left unmatched. The CDR3 is made up of 16 amino acids. Germline values: CDR1 MNHEY, CDR2 SVGEGT. CDR3 sequence: CASSHRTSGRMETQYF. DNA of the CDR3: TGTGCCAGCAGTCATCGGACTAGCGGGAGGATGGAGACCCAGTACTTC.

CDR3 loop: CASSIDYGNEQFF. The CDR3 region has the DNA TGTGCCAGTAGTATAGATTACGGGAATGAGCAGTTCTTC. The chain is built from TRBV19 and TRBJ2-1, with no clear D. Trimming removed 0 bases at V and 7 bases at J, with 7 bases between. CDR3 size: 13 residues. CDR1 is LNHDA, CDR2 SQIVND, per germline (reference sequence).

This rearrangement joins TRBV10-2 to TRBJ2-1; 9 bases agree with TRBD2. Germline CDR1 is WSHSY and CDR2 is SAAADI. The CDR3 spans 14 residues. V dropped 5 bases and J dropped 8; count of bases not matched to a gene: 7. CDR3 nucleotides: TGCGCCAGCAGTTTGTCTAGCGGGACCGATGAGCAGTTCTTC. Translation gives CASSLSSGTDEQFF.

The V call is TRBV7-3, the J call TRBJ2-5, with a weak D call TRBD2 (6 bases). Looked up from germline, CDR1 is SGHTA and CDR2 is FQGTGA. Trimming stripped 2 bases from V and 5 bases from J, with 15 bases between. This CDR3 is built from 15 residues. The chain's CDR3 is CASSLGGGPVETQYF. CDR3 nucleotides: TGTGCCAGCAGCTTAGGGGGAGGCCCAGTCGAGACCCAGTACTTC.

V and J are TRBV3-1 (or the pseudogene TRBV3-2) and TRBJ1-2; 7 bases fit TRBD1. The CDR3 consists of 15 residues. Germline V gene sequence: CDR1 LGHDT, CDR2 YNNKEL (reference sequence). Germline trimming cut 4 bases from V and 6 bases from J; bases unmatched to any gene: 11. The CDR3 DNA reads TGTGCCAGCAGCCCTCTGGGGCAGGGGGAGCATGGCTACACCTTC. This codes for CASSPLGQGEHGYTF.

The chain uses TRBV6-6 and TRBJ1-2, with D hard to call. The CDR3 contains 14 residues. Between the trimmed V and J ends, which lost 5 bases and 0 bases, there was a span of 10 bases. Germline CDR1 is MNHNY and CDR2 is SVGAGI (reference sequence). The chain's CDR3 is CASSPSPSNYGYTF. The CDR3 nucleotides read TGTGCCAGCAGTCCCTCCCCTTCTAACTATGGCTACACCTTC.

The gene calls are TRBV5-6 and TRBJ1-3; 8 positions match TRBD1. The germline gives CDR1 SGHDT, CDR2 YYEEEE. The V segment lost 6 bases and the J segment 0 bases; nucleotides outside the gene matches: 5. The CDR3 sequence is 15 residues long. The CDR3 DNA reads as TGTGCCAGCACCAGAGACAGGGGCTCTGGAAACACCATATATTTT. This gives the protein CASTRDRGSGNTIYF.

This sequence joins TRBV9 and TRBJ1-1, with a tentative D call TRBD1 (6 bases). CDR1 and CDR2 from the germline V gene are SGDLS and YYNGEE. This CDR3 spans 13 amino acids. V lost 3 bases, J lost 1 base, and 7 bases lay in between. The CDR3 spells CASSEQGNTEAFF. The CDR3 coding sequence is TGTGCCAGCAGCGAACAGGGGAACACTGAAGCTTTCTTT. Full variable domain (outside the CDR3, taken from reference TRBV9 and TRBJ1-1): DSGVTQTPKHLITATGQRVTLRCSPRSGDLSVYWYQQSLDQGLQFLIQYYNGEERAKGNILERFSAQQFPDLHSELNLSSLELGDSALYFCASSEQGNTEAFFGQGTRLTVV.

The chain is built from TRBV2 and TRBJ1-4; D is unclear. The CDR3 runs 13 residues. The germline CDR1 and CDR2 sequences are SNHLY and FYNNEI. Deletions cut 7 bases from V and 5 bases from J, with 11 bases between. CDR3 coding DNA: TGTGCCAGCATCGTCGAGAAAAATGAAAAACTGTTTTTT. Translated, it gives CASIVEKNEKLFF.

This clone was counted only a few times. The chain's CDR3 is CSASSGRASYSETDTQYF. CDR3 DNA: TGCAGTGCTAGTAGCGGGAGGGCCTCCTACTCTGAGACAGATACGCAGTATTTT. This chain links TRBV20-1 with TRBJ2-3; 11 nucleotides align to TRBD2. Trimming at V came to 3 bases and at J to 3 bases, leaving 14 bases not matched to a gene. CDR3 length: 18 residues. Germline V gene data show CDR1 as DFQATT and CDR2 as SNEGSKA (reference sequence).

V is TRBV28 and J is TRBJ2-2; D possibly corresponds to TRBD1 (6 bases). The CDR3 spans 15 residues. CDR1 is MDHEN, CDR2 SYDVKM, per germline. Between the trimmed V and J ends, which lost 8 bases and 3 bases, there was a span of 16 bases. The CDR3 region has the DNA TGTGCCAGCTTACCCCCCAGGGGAGACACCGGGGAGCTGTTTTTT. It yields the protein CASLPPRGDTGELFF.